This T cell receptor beta chain came from a study of low-dose radiotherapy and immunotherapy resistance in tumors. Background on the study: Treatment of Cohort 2 consisted of 1 Gy per fraction every two weeks, amounting to 13 Gy over 26 weeks. The regimen for patients comprised intravenous nivolumab 240 mg every two weeks plus intravenous ipilimumab 1 mg/kg every six weeks. Aspirin was taken orally by patients at 300 mg daily for four cycles from cycle 1 day 1.

This clonotype was detected ten times or more. Germline V lookup: CDR1 KGHSH, CDR2 LQKENI. The CDR3 runs 15 residues. V was trimmed by 5 bases and J by 0 bases, leaving 11 bases between them. Primers used for first-strand cDNA, a TRAV- and TRBV-specific set, covered both alpha and beta chains. TCRs were amplified for roughly 20 PCR cycles with a constant-region primer and V-primer adapter. Following isolation, mRNA was amplified via in vitro transcription. Each CDR3 protein gets one entry after TCRdb re-called the reads with MiXCR. Found here are 55,000 to 80,000 distinct CDR3 sequences, more than 20% of them singletons; the top ten hold about 7%. Time point here: before trial treatment.

V gene TRBV18 combines with J gene TRBJ2-1; D uncertain. The sequence came from a male donor with rectosigmoid adenocarcinoma. The sequencing here drew on PBMCs, taken before treatment. The CDR3 reads CASSSQESSYNEQFF. The CDR3 DNA reads as TGTGCCAGCTCATCTCAGGAGAGCTCCTACAATGAGCAGTTCTTC.